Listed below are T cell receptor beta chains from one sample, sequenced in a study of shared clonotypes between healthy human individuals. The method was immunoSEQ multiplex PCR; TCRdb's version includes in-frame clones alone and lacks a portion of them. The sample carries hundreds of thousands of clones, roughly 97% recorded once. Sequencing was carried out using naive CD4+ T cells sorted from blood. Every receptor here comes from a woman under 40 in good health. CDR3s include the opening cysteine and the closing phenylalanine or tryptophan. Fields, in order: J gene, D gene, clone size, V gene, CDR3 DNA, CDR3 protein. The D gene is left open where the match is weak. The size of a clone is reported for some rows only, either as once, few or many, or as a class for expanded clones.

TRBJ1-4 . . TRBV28 TGTGCCAGCAGACATACAGGGAGGACTAATGAAAAACTGTTTTTT CASRHTGRTNEKLFF
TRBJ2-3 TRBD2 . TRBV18 TGTGCCAGCTCTCTCGCCGGGACTAGCGGCACAGATACGCAGTATTTT CASSLAGTSGTDTQYF
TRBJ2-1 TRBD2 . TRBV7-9 TGTGCCAGCAGCTTAGAGGTTCGAGCGGGAGAAGAATTCTTC CASSLEVRAGEEFF
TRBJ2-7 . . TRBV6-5 TGTGCCAGCAGTTACGACTTTTACGAGCAGTACTTC CASSYDFYEQYF
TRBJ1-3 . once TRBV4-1 TGCGCCAGCAGCCGATATAGCTCTGGAAACACCATATATTTT CASSRYSSGNTIYF
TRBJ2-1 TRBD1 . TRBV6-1 TGTGCCAGCAGATCAGGACAGGGTGTCAATGAGCAGTTCTTC CASRSGQGVNEQFF
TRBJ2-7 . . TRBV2 TGTGCCAGCAGAGGCAGCAGGGGCGAGCAGTACTTC CASRGSRGEQYF
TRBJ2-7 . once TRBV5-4 TGTGCCAGCAGCTTGGGTTCGGGGTCTTACGAGCAGTACTTC CASSLGSGSYEQYF
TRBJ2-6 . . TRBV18 TGTGCCAGCTCACCCCCGGGACCCCAGGCCTCTGGGGCCAACGTCCTGACTTTC CASSPPGPQASGANVLTF
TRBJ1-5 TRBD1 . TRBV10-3 TGTGCCATCAGTGCGGGACAGCCCAATCAGCCCCAGCATTTT CAISAGQPNQPQHF
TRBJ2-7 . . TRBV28 TGTGCCAGCAAGCGGGCTAATTCCTACGAGCAGTACTTC CASKRANSYEQYF
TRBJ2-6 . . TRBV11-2 TGTGCCAGCAGCCTCCTCAGGGCCTCTGGGGCCAACGTCCTGACTTTC CASSLLRASGANVLTF
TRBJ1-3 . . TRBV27 TGTGCCAGCAGCCTAACAGGGATGTTAGAAGGAAACACCATATATTTT CASSLTGMLEGNTIYF
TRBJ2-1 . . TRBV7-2 TGTGCCAGCAGCTTTGATAAGGGACCTTACAATGAGCAGTTCTTC CASSFDKGPYNEQFF
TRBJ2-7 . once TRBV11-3 TGTGCCAGCACCTCCCCCCTGGGCTGGCCGCGGTCCTACGAGCAGTACTTC CASTSPLGWPRSYEQYF
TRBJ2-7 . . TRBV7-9 TGTGCCAGCAGTTTCACAGGGTACGAGCAGTACTTC CASSFTGYEQYF
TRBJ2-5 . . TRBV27 TGTGCCAGCAGAAGGGGGGGCCAAGAGACCCAGTACTTC CASRRGGQETQYF
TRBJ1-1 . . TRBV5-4 TGTGCCAGCAGCGATGCGGCCGACAGGATGAACACTGAAGCTTTCTTT CASSDAADRMNTEAFF
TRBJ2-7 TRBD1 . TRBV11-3 TGTGCCAGCAGCAAGGGACAGGCCTACGAGCAGTACTTC CASSKGQAYEQYF
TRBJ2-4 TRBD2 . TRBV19 TGTGCCAGTAGTAAGGGACTAGCGGGAGGGCGAAACATTCAGTACTTC CASSKGLAGGRNIQYF
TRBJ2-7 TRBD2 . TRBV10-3 TGTGCCATCACCACGGGACTAGCGGGAACCTTCTACGAGCAGTACTTC CAITTGLAGTFYEQYF
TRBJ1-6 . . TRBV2 TGTGCCAGCAGTGAAACCGGGAGGGCCCTCCACTTT CASSETGRALHF
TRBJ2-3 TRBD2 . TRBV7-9 TGTGCCAGCAGCTTAACGGGGAGACTAGCGGGAGGTGGTACAGATACGCAGTATTTT CASSLTGRLAGGGTDTQYF
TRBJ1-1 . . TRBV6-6 TGTGCCAGCAGGGGGGCGGTGGACACTGAAGCTTTCTTT CASRGAVDTEAFF
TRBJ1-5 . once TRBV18 TGTGCCAGCTCACCACGGTCAAGCAATCAGCCCCAGCATTTT CASSPRSSNQPQHF
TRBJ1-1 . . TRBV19 TGTGCCAGTAGTATAGACTTAGCCGACACTGAAGCTTTCTTT CASSIDLADTEAFF
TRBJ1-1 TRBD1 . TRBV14 TGTGCCAGCAGCCTCCAGGGGGGATATCTAGGCACTGAAGCTTTCTTT CASSLQGGYLGTEAFF
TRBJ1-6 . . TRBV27 TGTGCCAGCAGTTTAGGCCCTTGGGGGCGTTCACCCCTCCACTTT CASSLGPWGRSPLHF
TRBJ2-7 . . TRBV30 TGTGCCTGGAGGGGGTCCTACGAGCAGTACTTC CAWRGSYEQYF
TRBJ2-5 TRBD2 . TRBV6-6 TGTGCCAGCAGTCGACTAGCGGGAAAAAAAGAGACCCAGTACTTC CASSRLAGKKETQYF
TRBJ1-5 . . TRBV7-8 TGTGCCAGCAGCTTAGTACCGGCTTATAGCAATCAGCCCCAGCATTTT CASSLVPAYSNQPQHF
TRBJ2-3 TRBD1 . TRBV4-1 TGCGCCAGCAGCCAGACAGGGCTAAGCACAGATACGCAGTATTTT CASSQTGLSTDTQYF
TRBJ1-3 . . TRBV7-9 TGTGCCAGCAGCTCGCTGTACGGCAGCTCTGGAAACACCATATATTTT CASSSLYGSSGNTIYF
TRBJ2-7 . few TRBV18 TGTGCCAGCTCTCCAGACCGAGCTGGTGGCGAGCAGTACTTC CASSPDRAGGEQYF
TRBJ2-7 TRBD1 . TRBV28 TGTGCCAGCAGTCTGCCGGGACAGGGGGTGTACGAGCAGTACTTC CASSLPGQGVYEQYF
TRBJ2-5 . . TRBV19 TGTGCCAGTAGTACACAGGTGGGGGAGACCCAGTACTTC CASSTQVGETQYF
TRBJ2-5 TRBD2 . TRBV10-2 TGCGCCAGCAGTGAGTCGGCTAGCGGACAAGAGACCCAGTACTTC CASSESASGQETQYF
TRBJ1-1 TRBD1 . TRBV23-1 TGCGCCAGCAGTCAATCTCGCAACAAGACAGGGGTGAACACTGAAGCTTTCTTT CASSQSRNKTGVNTEAFF
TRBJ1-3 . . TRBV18 TGTGCCAGCTCCCTCTATGGTGATACAGGGCCGGGAAACACCATATATTTT CASSLYGDTGPGNTIYF
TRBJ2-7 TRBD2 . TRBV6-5 TGTGCCAGCAGTAATAGCGGGAGGAAACCCTACGAGCAGTACTTC CASSNSGRKPYEQYF
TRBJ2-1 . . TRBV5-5 TGTGCCAGCATGTTTTACAATGAGCAGTTCTTC CASMFYNEQFF
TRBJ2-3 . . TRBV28 TGTGCCAGCAGTCCCGCCCGGGACTGGATTTCTGGTACGCAGTATTTT CASSPARDWISGTQYF
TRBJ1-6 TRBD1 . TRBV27 TGTGCCAGCAGTTTAGGGACAGTGAGACCCCTCCACTTT CASSLGTVRPLHF
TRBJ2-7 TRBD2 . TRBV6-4 TGTGCCAGCAGCGCGGAAGGGACTAGCGGGCCCTACGAGCAGTACTTC CASSAEGTSGPYEQYF
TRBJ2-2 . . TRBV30 TGTGCCTGGGCGGGTCCAAACACCGGGGAGCTGTTTTTT CAWAGPNTGELFF
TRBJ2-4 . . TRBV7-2 TGTGCCAGCAGCTTAGCGGGTCCCGACATCAGGCGGGGAAACATTCAGTACTTC CASSLAGPDIRRGNIQYF
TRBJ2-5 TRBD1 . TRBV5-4 TGTGCCAGCAGCTCCTCGAAGACAGGGGAGACCCAGTACTTC CASSSSKTGETQYF
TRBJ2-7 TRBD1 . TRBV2 TGTGCCAGCAGGGACAGGGTCTACGAGCAGTACTTC CASRDRVYEQYF
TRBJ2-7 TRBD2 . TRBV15 TGTGCCACCAGCAGCGGGACTATGACCTACGAGCAGTACTTC CATSSGTMTYEQYF
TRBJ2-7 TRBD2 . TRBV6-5 TGTGCCAGCAGTTACTGGACTAGCGGGAGGGCCGGGGAGCAGTACTTC CASSYWTSGRAGEQYF
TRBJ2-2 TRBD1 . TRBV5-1 TGCGCCAGCAGCCCGGGACAGCCTCACGGGGAGCTGTTTTTT CASSPGQPHGELFF
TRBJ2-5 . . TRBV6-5 TGTGCCAGCAGTGAAATGGCGCAAGAGACCCAGTACTTC CASSEMAQETQYF
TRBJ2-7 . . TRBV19 TGTGCCAGTAGTATGGTGGTGACTGGCGCCTACGAGCAGTACTTC CASSMVVTGAYEQYF
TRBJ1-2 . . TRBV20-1 TGCAGTGAACAGGGCTATAGCGGCTACACCTTC CSEQGYSGYTF
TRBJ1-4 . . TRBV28 TGTGCCAGCAGGACCGAGGGCGAAAAACTGTTTTTT CASRTEGEKLFF